Described below is a single T cell receptor (beta chain) sequence and its context. Its binding antigen is unknown. No much larger clonotype is one base removed from it; base qualities were not supplied. The CDR3 sequence holds 10 residues, the cysteine and phenylalanine included. Only the CDR3 DNA is retained, 30 bases long and in frame from the first base. V is cut by 8 bases and J by 12 bases, and the space between the germline ends is 11 bases. Via the germline V gene, CDR1 is ENHRY and CDR2 SYGVKD. The treatment or condition tag for this specimen amounts to: in vitro stimulation with specific CMV peptide epitopes to enrich CMV-specific T cells. This sample is part of a study of T cell repertoires in cytomegalovirus infection (dated by TCRdb to the late 2010s). A note on the overall study: Peptide stimulations targeted recently identified HLA-C-restricted CMV epitopes, whose presentation resists viral immunomodulation, together with well-studied HLA-B-restricted epitopes. Donor HLA type was relevant to the analysis, as public TCR beta signatures indicated carriage of CMV infection together with the matching HLA type. General conclusions and limits of the study: In both this cohort and an independent cohort of several hundred donors, the cumulative frequency of public TCR beta family members distinguished carriers of CMV infection plus the relevant HLA type. The ex vivo response was dominated by HLA-C-restricted CMV-specific TCR beta clonotypes, which also provided the single most frequent clonotype in two of eight donors.

The instrument given in TCRdb is Illumina HiSeq 1500. TCRdb passed the public sequencing reads through fastp at Q25 and MiXCR, retaining productive beta sequences. For every CDR3 protein sequence, its rows merge into one entry that carries the most common genes and DNA. Present in this sample are 230,000 or so distinct CDR3 sequences, approximately 38% of which were seen just once. The ten biggest clones cover about 60% of the sample. The receptor comes from a human donor in good health (CMV status not recorded). Some clones in this sample may be carry-over from other donors' samples. The V and J segments used are TRBV10-3 and TRBJ2-1; the D gene lacks a confident call. The starting material was CD8+ T cells from cultured PBMCs, obtained from culture after CMV antigen stimulation. The DNA reads as follows: TGTGCCATCGTACCCCCGGGGCAGTTCTTC. Its protein reads: CAIVPPGQFF.